This T cell receptor (beta chain) is drawn from a study of blood T cell repertoires in COVID-19 (dated by TCRdb to about 2020). Study-wide context: Samples covering the acute and convalescent phases of COVID-19 were provided by collaborators in the United States, Italy and Spain. The repertoires were released in a freely available public database intended as a resource for research on the immune response to SARS-CoV-2. Where available, HLA class I and class II types were taken from metadata supplied by the sample provider and were not determined by assay-based typing. A de-identified subject ID, COVID-19 status, age in years and sex were almost always included in the sample metadata. The samples were drawn from the first 160 participants of the ongoing ImmuneRACE study and from some 1,300 subjects provided by 6 global collaborators. The dataset comprised deeply sampled blood TCRbeta repertoires from subjects exposed to, actively infected with, or recovered from COVID-19. The material from the prospective study consisted of cDNA or gDNA derived from T cells, B-cell-depleted T cells, or PBMCs. Overall results and qualifications from the work: How much clinical and demographic metadata was included differed by source and by participant, and the metadata was provided uncurated.

TCRbeta CDR3 regions were amplified from genomic DNA by means of the immunoSEQ Assay, a bias-controlled multiplex PCR. The authors' pipeline ran thus. The number of nucleated cells in each sample was estimated from the amplification of reference gene primers within the assay. To quantify the absolute abundance of each unique TCRbeta CDR3 rearrangement, sequence reads were collapsed and filtered. For each sample, productive Simpson clonality was calculated by taking the square root of Simpson's diversity index across productive rearrangements. Entries here come from immuneACCESS through TCRdb and include only in-frame sequences with V and J called. Some clones fail to appear in such tables; in the studies checked, an unresolved V gene covers under half of the shortfall, and the cause of the remainder is unknown. V, J and clone size derive from that table, while D and trimming were established from the DNA sequence. Within this sample are approximately 430,000 clones, with 86% of them counted one time only. The ten largest clonotypes hold about 1.5% of the sample.

CDR1 and CDR2 were assigned from the germline V gene as MGHRA and YSYEKL. Measured from the cysteine to the phenylalanine, the CDR3 is 16 residues long. Just the 48-base CDR3 DNA is kept, in frame starting at base 1. After removal of 0 bases from V and 5 bases from J, the junction retains 6 bases not matched to a gene. A word on this clone: Its antigen remains unidentified. Base-call qualities are not available, and no considerably larger clone is one nucleotide away. This sample includes further DNA sequences coding for the same CDR3.

Whole blood was collected in K2EDTA tubes by collaborating institutions according to the institutions' own protocols. Collaborator samples were shipped for TCRbeta analysis as frozen whole blood, isolated PBMCs, or DNA extracted from either sample type. Sequenced input: peripheral blood. This sequence uses TRBV4-1 and TRBJ1-5; TRBD1 agrees with 8 junctional bases. The receptor was derived from a woman aged 30 to 39 with active or convalescent COVID-19. The CDR3 amino acid sequence is: CASSQDRGRWDQPQHF. The nucleotides read TGCGCCAGCAGCCAAGACAGGGGGCGGTGGGATCAGCCCCAGCATTTT.